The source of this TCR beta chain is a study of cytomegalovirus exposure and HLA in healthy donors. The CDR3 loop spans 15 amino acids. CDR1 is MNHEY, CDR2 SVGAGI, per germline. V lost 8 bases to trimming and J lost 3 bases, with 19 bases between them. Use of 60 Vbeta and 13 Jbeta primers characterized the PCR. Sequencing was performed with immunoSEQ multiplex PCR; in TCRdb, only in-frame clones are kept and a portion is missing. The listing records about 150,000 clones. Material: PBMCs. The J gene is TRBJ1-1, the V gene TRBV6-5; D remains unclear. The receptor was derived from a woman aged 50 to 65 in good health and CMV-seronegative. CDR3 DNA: TGTGCCAGCTCCCCTATGGAGGGCGCAGACACTGAAGCTTTCTTT. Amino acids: CASSPMEGADTEAFF.